The subject of this entry is one T cell receptor beta chain. No antigen is known for it. CDR3 size: 16 residues. Germline CDR1 reads SGHRS; CDR2 reads YFSETQ. V dropped 4 bases and J dropped 5; count of bases not matched to a gene: 7. The data belong to a study of cytotoxic CD8 clonotypes in ibrutinib-treated CLL. Study-level background: Patients: around 11 relapsed/refractory, 15 treatment-naive, 17 to 18 IGHV unmutated.

Sequencing was designed to attain a depth spanning 1 in 200,000 to 1 in 1 million T cells. The method was immunoSEQ multiplex PCR; TCRdb's version includes in-frame clones alone and lacks a portion of them. The repertoire holds 250,000 to 350,000 clones, 65% to 85% seen once, with roughly 5% in the top ten. Study outcomes and limitations: Upon ibrutinib response clonality rose, and upon progression it fell back toward baseline. Samples were collected at differing times from sustained-remission and progressing patients.

Specimen: PBMCs, collected at disease progression, from a patient treated with ibrutinib. This TCR derives from a human donor with chronic lymphocytic leukemia. The chain combines TRBV5-1 with TRBJ2-5; TRBD2 agrees at 14 bases. The CDR3 DNA sequence: TGCGCCAGCAGCCAAGGACTAGCGGGGGGCCGTGAGACCCAGTACTTC. Protein: CASSQGLAGGRETQYF.